This T cell receptor (beta chain) was retrieved from a study of immune heterogeneity within non-small cell lung tumors. This clonotype was detected ten times or more. Per the germline V gene, CDR1 is MNHNS and CDR2 is SASEGT. The CDR3 consists of 23 residues. J gave up 2 bases and V 6 bases, and 31 bases lay outside the gene matches. Template material comprised bulk tumor genomic DNA at about 660 ng per sample. During surgery, each primary tumor gave multiple biopsies spaced as far apart as possible. Newly diagnosed with untreated non-small cell lung cancer, the patients underwent curative surgery. Amplifying TCR beta CDR3 involved multiplex PCR carried out with 32 V and 13 J primers. MiXCR, applied by TCRdb to the multiplex PCR reads, yields one record per CDR3 protein. Of over 14,000 distinct CDR3 sequences listed, more than 30% are singletons.

The gene calls are TRBV6-1 and TRBJ2-5; TRBD1 agrees at 9 bases. This TCR derives from a woman between 50 and 59 years old with non-small cell lung cancer. Sequences were obtained from lung tumor tissue. The CDR3 loop reads CASSPPGFSQDRGKVGDQETQYF. DNA for the CDR3: TGTGCCAGCAGCCCCCCAGGTTTCAGCCAGGACAGGGGCAAGGTGGGGGATCAAGAGACCCAGTACTTC.